This entry lists 13 T cell receptor beta chains sequenced from one sample in a study of early T cells in non-severe SARS-CoV-2 infection (dated by TCRdb to the early 2020s). The library was built by means of 5' RACE. The run used a NextSeq 500. TCRdb passed the public sequencing reads through fastp at Q25 and MiXCR, retaining productive beta sequences. Rows matching on CDR3 protein sequence are summarized as one entry with the most common DNA and genes. Recorded for this sample are approximately 69,000 distinct CDR3 sequences; 10% to 15% of them occurred a single time. Of the sample, approximately 6.4% falls within the top ten clones. Specimen: whole blood. These receptors were collected from an adult who was a healthcare worker with PCR-confirmed SARS-CoV-2 infection or an uninfected control (not recorded which).

The chain employs TRBV19 and TRBJ2-5, with 9 bases lining up with TRBD1. There are 15 residues in the CDR3. Germline CDR1 is LNHDA and CDR2 is SQIVND (reference sequence). V shed 5 bases, J shed 5 bases, and the junction held 9 bases outside the gene matches. CDR3 nucleotide sequence: TGTGCCAGTAGTGCGGGGACAGGGAGTGGCGAGACCCAGTACTTC. It encodes CASSAGTGSGETQYF.

This clonotype was seen ten or more times. This sequence joins TRBV6-5 and TRBJ1-1; D is undetermined. The V gene lost 1 base and the J gene lost 4 bases, with 10 bases spanning the gap. Germline V gene lookup returns CDR1 MNHEY and CDR2 SVGAGI. This CDR3 contains 14 residues. CDR3 bases: TGTGCCAGCAGTTACTGGAGTGTCGGCACTGAAGCTTTCTTT. This gives the protein CASSYWSVGTEAFF.

Many counts were recorded for this clonotype. The chain combines TRBV19 with TRBJ2-7; 8 positions agree with TRBD2. CDR1 and CDR2 (germline): LNHDA, SQIVND (reference sequence). CDR3 length: 15 amino acids. The J segment lost 7 bases and the V segment lost 2 bases, leaving 10 bases of the junction unmatched. The CDR3: CASSISREASREQYF. The CDR3 DNA reads TGTGCCAGTAGTATATCGCGGGAGGCCTCCCGGGAGCAGTACTTC.

Ten or more counts support this clonotype. J is TRBJ2-1 and V is TRBV7-2; weak D call: TRBD2 (5 bases). Looked up from germline, CDR1 is SGHTA and CDR2 is FQGNSA. The CDR3 totals 15 residues. Between the trimmed V and J ends, which lost 6 bases and 3 bases, there was a span of 15 bases. The CDR3 sequence: CASRPTRNFYNEQFF. CDR3 nucleotides: TGTGCCAGCAGACCAACTAGAAACTTCTACAATGAGCAGTTCTTC.

This clonotype was counted many times. The chain is built from TRBV29-1 and TRBJ2-5; D might be TRBD1 (5 bases). Germline loops: CDR1 SQVTM, CDR2 ANQGSEA. The CDR3 contains 12 residues. V lost 4 bases and J lost 2, with 8 bases in between. CDR3 coding DNA: TGCAGCGTTGGAACAGGACAAGAGACCCAGTACTTC. This sequence encodes CSVGTGQETQYF.

As concerns this clonotype: A much more abundant neighbour one base away suggests this may be a read error. J is TRBJ2-3 and V is TRBV7-9, with D perhaps given as TRBD1 or TRBD2 (5 bases each). The germline V gene encodes CDR1 SEHNR and CDR2 FQNEAQ (reference sequence). The V end was cut by 9 bases, the J end by 0 bases, with 10 bases between. The CDR3 contains 13 residues. Written as DNA, the CDR3 is TGTGCCAGTCGGGACGGCAGCACAGATACGCAGTATTTT. Translating gives CASRDGSTDTQYF.

The chain employs TRBV7-3 and TRBJ2-6; D is ambiguous. The CDR3 consists of 17 residues. V lost 0 bases and J 0 bases, leaving 9 bases between the germline ends. Germline CDR1 SGHTA, CDR2 FQGTGA. The CDR3 bases are TGTGCCAGCAGCTTAACAGCTACTCTCTCTGGGGCCAACGTCCTGACTTTC. It encodes CASSLTATLSGANVLTF.

This clonotype was seen many times. The rearrangement links TRBV20-1 to TRBJ2-1; 12 positions match TRBD2. This CDR3 has 16 amino acids. V was clipped by 1 base and J by 4 bases; unmatched bases: 5. Germline V gene data show CDR1 as DFQATT and CDR2 as SNEGSKA (reference sequence). The CDR3 sequence: CSARVRTSGAYNEQFF. The CDR3 nucleotides are TGCAGTGCTAGAGTTAGGACTAGCGGGGCATACAATGAGCAGTTCTTC.

This clonotype was observed a few times. The chain has TRBV15 and TRBJ2-3; 8 nucleotides agree with TRBD2. The germline gives CDR1 LNHNV, CDR2 YYDKDF (reference sequence). The CDR3 length is 16 residues. V gave up 5 bases and J gave up 6 bases; unmatched junction bases: 13. The CDR3 bases are TGTGCCACCAGCGGGGATAACAGCGGGGGCAGGGATACGCAGTATTTT. As protein: CATSGDNSGGRDTQYF.

This clonotype was recorded at least ten times. CDR3 in DNA: TGTGCCAGCAGTTTCCAATTAGCGGGAGTCGACTACGAGCAGTACTTC. Protein sequence: CASSFQLAGVDYEQYF. V is TRBV27 and J is TRBJ2-7, with TRBD2 matching over 9 bases. Germline V gene data show CDR1 as MNHEY and CDR2 as SMNVEV (reference sequence). The V gene end was trimmed by 3 bases and the J gene end by 3 bases; junction bases not matched to a gene: 9. CDR3 length equals 16 residues.

This clonotype was found many times. The V and J genes are TRBV11-2 and TRBJ2-5, with 8 bases matching TRBD1. CDR3 length: 14 amino acids. V shed 5 bases and J 5 bases; nucleotides not matched to a gene: 7. The germline CDR1 and CDR2 sequences are SGHAT and FQNNGV. DNA for the CDR3: TGTGCCAGCAGCCTCCAGGGGGCGGGCGAGACCCAGTACTTC. Residues: CASSLQGAGETQYF. The full variable domain, in which reference TRBV11-2 and TRBJ2-5 provide the parts outside the CDR3, is EAGVAQSPRYKIIEKRQSVAFWCNPISGHATLYWYQQILGQGPKLLIQFQNNGVVDDSQLPKDRFSAERLKGVDSTLKIQPAKLEDSAVYLCASSLQGAGETQYFGPGTRLLVL.

The rearrangement joins TRBV5-6 to TRBJ2-1, with unresolved D. The CDR3 totals 13 residues. Germline CDR1 and CDR2: SGHDT and YYEEEE. V lost 4 bases and J lost 2, with 7 bases in between. In DNA, the CDR3 is TGTGCCAGCAGCCAGACTGCCTACAATGAGCAGTTCTTC. Translated, it gives CASSQTAYNEQFF.

This clonotype has a count of ten or more. V and J are TRBV5-1 and TRBJ2-1; a weak D match, TRBD1 (5 bases). V dropped 3 bases and J dropped 8 bases, with 9 bases sitting between them. CDR1 is SGHRS, CDR2 YFSETQ, per germline. The CDR3 is made up of 12 amino acids. The CDR3, as DNA: TGCGCCAGCAGCTCAGGGATCGATGAGCAGTTCTTC. Its translation is CASSSGIDEQFF. Based on the CDR3 plus reference TRBV5-1 and TRBJ2-1, the full variable domain is KAGVTQTPRYLIKTRGQQVTLSCSPISGHRSVSWYQQTPGQGLQFLFEYFSETQRNKGNFPGRFSGRQFSNSRSEMNVSTLELGDSALYLCASSSGIDEQFFGPGTRLTVL.